These 22 T cell receptor beta chains were sequenced from one sample in a study of shared clonotypes between healthy human individuals (dated by TCRdb to the early 2020s). For the CD8 naive samples, CD45RO-negative cells were positively selected for CCR7, yielding a CD45RA+CCR7+ population from which TemRA cells were excluded. Libraries were built with the immunoSEQ multiplex PCR assay. TCRdb took over this immuneACCESS table, retaining in-frame rearrangements with V and J assigned. Such tables are incomplete; in checked studies, under half of the missing clones stem from an unresolved V gene, and the remainder is unexplained. The sample table contains millions of clones; only one count was recorded for about 95% of them. The ten top clones hold 0.85% to 1.2% of the sample. The specimen was naive CD8+ T cells sorted from blood. The cell subset or site label on this specimen signifies: CD45RA+CCR7+. The receptor set was obtained from a young man in good health.

V usage is TRBV4-1 and J usage is TRBJ2-3; 8 nucleotides match TRBD2. The CDR3 contains 16 residues. The germline V gene encodes CDR1 MGHRA and CDR2 YSYEKL. Losses at the gene ends were 4 bases for V and 1 base for J; bases not matched to a gene: 7. DNA for the CDR3: TGCGCCAGCAGCCCCCTGGGAGCGGGAGGCACAGATACGCAGTATTTT. It codes for CASSPLGAGGTDTQYF.

This sequence joins TRBV29-1 and TRBJ2-7; weak D call: TRBD1 (6 bases). Germline assignment: CDR1 SQVTM and CDR2 ANQGSEA. The CDR3 loop spans 13 amino acids. Trimming took 6 bases from V and 3 from J, leaving 15 bases between them. The CDR3 sequence is CSVAPDSLYEQYF. CDR3 DNA: TGCAGCGTGGCTCCGGACAGCCTCTACGAGCAGTACTTC.

The CDR3 loop is CSVVSPLGQETQYF. In nucleotides, the CDR3 is TGCAGCGTTGTGAGTCCCCTTGGGCAAGAGACCCAGTACTTC. The chain has TRBV29-1 and TRBJ2-5; no firm D call. The CDR3 is made up of 14 amino acids. CDR1 and CDR2 (germline): SQVTM, ANQGSEA. V lost 4 bases, J lost 2 bases, and 14 bases lay in between.

The chain uses TRBV19 and TRBJ2-7, with a weak D call TRBD2 (5 bases). The CDR3 totals 14 residues. V was shortened by 2 bases and J by 1 base, with 9 bases between the two germline ends. The germline CDR1 and CDR2 sequences are LNHDA and SQIVND (reference sequence). The CDR3 spells CASSITLVSYEQYF. In DNA form, the CDR3 reads TGTGCCAGTAGTATAACACTAGTTTCCTACGAGCAGTACTTC.

The chain combines TRBV7-2 with TRBJ1-6; the D is unclear. Trimming pared 1 base from V and 7 bases from J, leaving 11 bases between. From germline, CDR1 is SGHTA and CDR2 FQGNSA. The CDR3 sequence is 15 residues long. Here the CDR3 DNA reads TGTGCCAGCAGCTTAGTTGTGGGATCAAATTCACCCCTCCACTTT. It yields the protein CASSLVVGSNSPLHF.

This rearrangement joins TRBV13 to TRBJ2-1; D uncertain. Germline CDR1 reads PRHDT; CDR2 reads FYEKMQ (reference sequence). The ends were cut back, 7 bases at V and 0 bases at J, with 10 bases in the middle. CDR3 size: 14 residues. The CDR3 sequence: CASKDGHSYNEQFF. CDR3 nucleotides: TGTGCCAGCAAGGACGGCCACTCCTACAATGAGCAGTTCTTC.

V gene TRBV4-1 combines with J gene TRBJ2-3; 8 bases map to TRBD2. Germline assignment: CDR1 MGHRA and CDR2 YSYEKL. The CDR3 covers 16 residues. Trimming took 4 bases from V and 1 from J; bases not matched to a gene: 7. Here the CDR3 reads CASSLPGGLGTDTQYF. DNA for the CDR3: TGCGCCAGCAGCCTCCCCGGGGGACTAGGCACAGATACGCAGTATTTT.

The J gene is TRBJ2-1, the V gene TRBV30; the D is unclear. This CDR3 contains 15 residues. Trimming removed 4 bases at V and 0 bases at J, with 13 bases between. Germline CDR1 is GTSNPN and CDR2 is SVGIG (reference sequence). DNA for the CDR3: TGTGCCTGGAATGAAGTAGGACCCTCCTACAATGAGCAGTTCTTC. The encoded protein is CAWNEVGPSYNEQFF.

V and J are TRBV28 and TRBJ1-4; no firm D call. This CDR3 spans 16 amino acids. The germline V gene encodes CDR1 MDHEN and CDR2 SYDVKM. V dropped 5 bases and J dropped 10 bases, with 23 bases sitting between them. CDR3 DNA sequence: TGTGCCAGCAGTGCTCCCCTTATGGAGGGTGATGGAAAACTGTTTTTT. Translating it yields CASSAPLMEGDGKLFF.

The genes are TRBV11-2 and TRBJ2-7; the match to TRBD2 covers 8 bases. CDR3 size: 16 residues. V trimming: 5 bases; J trimming: 4 bases; junction bases outside the gene matches: 13. CDR1 is SGHAT, CDR2 FQNNGV, per germline. DNA of the CDR3: TGTGCCAGCAGCCCATACAGCGGGAGCGCGGATTACGAGCAGTACTTC. Translated: CASSPYSGSADYEQYF.

The CDR3 sequence: CASSVEDREDETQYF. The CDR3 DNA follows: TGTGCCAGCAGCGTGGAGGACAGGGAAGACGAGACCCAGTACTTC. The chain has TRBV9 and TRBJ2-5, with 8 bases fitting TRBD1. J lost 5 bases, V lost 2 bases, and 8 bases had no gene match. The CDR3 contains 15 residues. Germline lookup yields CDR1 SGDLS and CDR2 YYNGEE. The full variable domain, with the rest looked up from reference TRBV9 and TRBJ2-5, is DSGVTQTPKHLITATGQRVTLRCSPRSGDLSVYWYQQSLDQGLQFLIQYYNGEERAKGNILERFSAQQFPDLHSELNLSSLELGDSALYFCASSVEDREDETQYFGPGTRLLVL.

The chain couples TRBV14 to TRBJ2-2; no clear D gene. This CDR3 region has 14 residues. V lost 3 bases, J lost 2 bases, and 7 bases lay in between. Germline V gene data show CDR1 as SGHDN and CDR2 as FVKESK. The CDR3 nucleotides read TGTGCCAGCAGCCAGACGTCAAACACCGGGGAGCTGTTTTTT. It is translated as CASSQTSNTGELFF.

To note about this clone: Other DNA sequences in the same sample also yield this CDR3. The J gene is TRBJ2-3, the V gene TRBV6-5; 7 bases map to TRBD2. This CDR3 is 16 amino acids long. From germline, CDR1 is MNHEY and CDR2 SVGAGI. The ends lost 0 bases at V and 0 bases at J; junction bases unmatched: 3. Here the CDR3 reads CASSYSSGPSTDTQYF. CDR3 bases: TGTGCCAGCAGTTACTCTAGCGGGCCTAGCACAGATACGCAGTATTTT.

The CDR3 here is CASSPGGAVGANVLTF. The CDR3 region has the DNA TGTGCCAGCAGCCCCGGTGGGGCGGTTGGGGCCAACGTCCTGACTTTC. The V and J genes are TRBV28 and TRBJ2-6, with a possible D match to TRBD1 (5 bases). Trimming left V 6 bases short and J 3 bases short, with 15 bases between. This CDR3 is 16 amino acids long. Germline V gene lookup returns CDR1 MDHEN and CDR2 SYDVKM. Drawing the rest from reference TRBV28 and TRBJ2-6, the complete variable domain is DVKVTQSSRYLVKRTGEKVFLECVQDMDHENMFWYRQDPGLGLRLIYFSYDVKMKEKGDIPEGYSVSREKKERFSLILESASTNQTSMYLCASSPGGAVGANVLTFGAGSRLTVL.

V is TRBV9 and J is TRBJ1-1, with D possibly being TRBD1 (5 bases). The length of the CDR3 is 13 residues. V lost 4 bases to trimming and J lost 6 bases, with 13 bases between them. Per the germline V gene, CDR1 is SGDLS and CDR2 is YYNGEE. The CDR3: CASSPRGTPEAFF. CDR3 DNA: TGTGCCAGCAGCCCCCGGGGGACCCCTGAAGCTTTCTTT.

In the case of this clone: This same CDR3 is encoded by further DNA sequences in the sample. CDR3 protein: CASSEFGGNTEAFF. CDR3 DNA sequence: TGTGCCAGCAGTGAGTTCGGGGGCAACACTGAAGCTTTCTTT. The genes are TRBV2 and TRBJ1-1, with a weak D call TRBD1 (6 bases). V was clipped by 3 bases and J by 2 bases, with 10 bases between them. This CDR3 is built from 14 residues. CDR1 is SNHLY and CDR2 is FYNNEI in the germline V gene.

The V and J genes are TRBV19 and TRBJ2-3; 7 bases match TRBD2. With V trimmed by 9 bases and J by 1 base, 4 bases remained unmatched. Germline V CDR1 and CDR2: LNHDA, SQIVND (reference sequence). The CDR3 is 13 amino acids. CDR3 bases: TGTGCCAGCCGGGACTACCGCACAGATACGCAGTATTTT. Its translation is CASRDYRTDTQYF.

The DNA of the CDR3 is TGCGCCAGCAGCCCCCCGGGGGACGGAAACACCATATATTTT. Translated: CASSPPGDGNTIYF. This chain links TRBV5-1 with TRBJ1-3; D is possibly TRBD1 (5 bases). V shed 4 bases and J shed 4 bases, with 12 bases lying between them. There are 14 residues in the CDR3. Germline V lookup: CDR1 SGHRS, CDR2 YFSETQ. The full variable domain, in which reference TRBV5-1 and TRBJ1-3 provide the parts outside the CDR3, is KAGVTQTPRYLIKTRGQQVTLSCSPISGHRSVSWYQQTPGQGLQFLFEYFSETQRNKGNFPGRFSGRQFSNSRSEMNVSTLELGDSALYLCASSPPGDGNTIYFGEGSWLTVV.

The V call is TRBV7-8, the J call TRBJ1-1; TRBD1 agrees at 7 bases. The ends lost 5 bases at V and 7 bases at J; junction bases unmatched: 4. This CDR3 has 12 amino acids. Germline V gene sequence: CDR1 SGHVS, CDR2 FQNEAQ. CDR3 coding DNA: TGTGCCAGCAGCCCTTGGGACAGTGAAGCTTTCTTT. Amino acid sequence: CASSPWDSEAFF.

The chain couples TRBV6-4 to TRBJ1-1, with unresolved D. V lost 5 bases and J lost 4, with 8 bases in between. The CDR3 length is 12 residues. CDR1 and CDR2 from the germline V gene are MRHNA and SNTAGT. This CDR3 reads CASSPSGTEAFF. CDR3 sequence (DNA): TGTGCCAGCAGTCCTTCGGGCACTGAAGCTTTCTTT.

The rearrangement uses TRBV4-2 and TRBJ2-1; D might be TRBD1 (6 bases). V gave up 0 bases and J gave up 4 bases, with 16 bases separating them. The CDR3 spans 17 residues. Germline V CDR1 and CDR2: LGHNA, YNFKEQ. The CDR3, as DNA: TGTGCCAGCAGCCAAGATGAATTAGGGACACTTTACAATGAGCAGTTCTTC. This gives the protein CASSQDELGTLYNEQFF.

Details on this clone: The sample has other DNA sequences that encode this CDR3 too. V is TRBV27 and J is TRBJ2-5; D remains unclear. V lost 5 bases and J lost 5, with 9 bases in between. CDR1 is MNHEY and CDR2 is SMNVEV in the germline V gene (reference sequence). CDR3 length: 12 amino acids. The CDR3 DNA reads TGTGCCAGCAGTCTCCTTGGGGAGACCCAGTACTTC. It translates to CASSLLGETQYF.